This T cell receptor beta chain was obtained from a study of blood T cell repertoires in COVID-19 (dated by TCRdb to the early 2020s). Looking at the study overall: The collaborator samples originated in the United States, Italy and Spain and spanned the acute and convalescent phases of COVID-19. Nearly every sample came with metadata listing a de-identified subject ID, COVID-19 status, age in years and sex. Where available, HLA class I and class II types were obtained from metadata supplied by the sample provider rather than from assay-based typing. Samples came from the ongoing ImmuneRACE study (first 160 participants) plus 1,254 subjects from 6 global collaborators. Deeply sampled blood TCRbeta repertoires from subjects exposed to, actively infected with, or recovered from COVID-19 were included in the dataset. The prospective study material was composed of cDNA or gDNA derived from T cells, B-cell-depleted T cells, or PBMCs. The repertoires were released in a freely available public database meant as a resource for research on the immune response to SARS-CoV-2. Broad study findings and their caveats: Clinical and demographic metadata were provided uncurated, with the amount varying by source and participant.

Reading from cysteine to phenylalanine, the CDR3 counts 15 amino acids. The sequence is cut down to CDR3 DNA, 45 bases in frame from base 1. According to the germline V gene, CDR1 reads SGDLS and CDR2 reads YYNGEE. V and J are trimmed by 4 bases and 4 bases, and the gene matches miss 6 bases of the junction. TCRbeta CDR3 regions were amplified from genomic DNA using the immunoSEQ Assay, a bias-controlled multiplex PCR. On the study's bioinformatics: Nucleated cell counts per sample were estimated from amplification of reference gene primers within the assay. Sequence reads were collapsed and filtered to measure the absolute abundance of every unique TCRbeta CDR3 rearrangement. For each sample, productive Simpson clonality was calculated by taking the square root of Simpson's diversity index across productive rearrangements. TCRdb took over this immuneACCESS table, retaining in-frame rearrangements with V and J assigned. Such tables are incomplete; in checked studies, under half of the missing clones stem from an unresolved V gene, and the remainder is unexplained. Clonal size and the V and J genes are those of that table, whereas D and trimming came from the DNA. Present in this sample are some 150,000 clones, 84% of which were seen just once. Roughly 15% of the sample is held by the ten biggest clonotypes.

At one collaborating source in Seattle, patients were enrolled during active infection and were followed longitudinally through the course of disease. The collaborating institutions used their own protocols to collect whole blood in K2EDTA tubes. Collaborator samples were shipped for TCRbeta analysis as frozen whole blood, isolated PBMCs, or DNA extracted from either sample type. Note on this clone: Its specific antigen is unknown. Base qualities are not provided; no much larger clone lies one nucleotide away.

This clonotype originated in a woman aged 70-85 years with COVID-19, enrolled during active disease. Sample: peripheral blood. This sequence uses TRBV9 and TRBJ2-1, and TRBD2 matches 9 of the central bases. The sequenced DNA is TGTGCCAGCAGCTCCGGCGGGGGGGCGTACAATGAGCAGTTCTTC. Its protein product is CASSSGGGAYNEQFF. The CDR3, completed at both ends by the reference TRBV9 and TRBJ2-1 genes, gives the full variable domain DSGVTQTPKHLITATGQRVTLRCSPRSGDLSVYWYQQSLDQGLQFLIQYYNGEERAKGNILERFSAQQFPDLHSELNLSSLELGDSALYFCASSSGGGAYNEQFFGPGTRLTVL.